These 26 T cell receptor beta chains were all obtained from the same sample, sequenced in a study of shared clonotypes between healthy human individuals. Only in-frame clones appear in the TCRdb table, and some are missing; sequencing was by immunoSEQ multiplex PCR. The data contain over a million clones, around 76% of them seen just once; the ten biggest clones take up approximately 1.5%. Sequencing was carried out using memory CD4+ T cells sorted from blood. The subset: CD45RA-negative fraction. These receptors originate from a man between 18 and 29 years old in good health.

This clone was counted a single time. This sequence joins TRBV7-2 and TRBJ1-2, with TRBD1 matching 7 bases. V dropped 5 bases and J dropped 8; count of bases not matched to a gene: 8. This CDR3 has 13 residues. From germline, CDR1 is SGHTA and CDR2 FQGNSA. The chain's CDR3 is CASSLTGEEGYTF. CDR3 DNA: TGTGCCAGCAGCCTAACAGGGGAGGAAGGCTACACCTTC.

This clone has more than one count but fewer than ten. The chain joins TRBV19 to TRBJ2-7; D ambiguous. With 7 bases removed from V and 3 bases from J, the gap between germline ends came to 13 bases. The CDR3 has 13 residues. CDR1 is LNHDA and CDR2 is SQIVND in the germline V gene (reference sequence). The CDR3 DNA is TGTGCCAGTACTACTCGTATCTTCTACGAGCAGTACTTC. This translates into CASTTRIFYEQYF.

V and J are TRBV11-2 and TRBJ2-7, with 9 bases that match TRBD1. The ends lost 5 bases at V and 0 bases at J; junction bases unmatched: 5. The V gene's germline CDR1 is SGHAT and CDR2 FQNNGV. This CDR3 has 15 amino acids. This CDR3 reads CASSPGGQGSYEQYF. In nucleotides, the CDR3 is TGTGCCAGCAGCCCCGGGGGACAGGGCTCCTACGAGCAGTACTTC.

This clone was seen a few times. V usage is TRBV5-6 and J usage is TRBJ2-7; the match to TRBD1 covers 10 bases. This CDR3 has 14 amino acids. Germline-derived CDR1 and CDR2 are SGHDT and YYEEEE. Losses at the gene ends were 4 bases for V and 2 bases for J; bases not matched to a gene: 3. The CDR3 reads CASSPDRGTYEQYF. The CDR3 DNA follows: TGTGCCAGCAGCCCGGACAGGGGGACCTACGAGCAGTACTTC.

With regard to this clone: Since a much larger clone is just one base distant, this may be a read error. The V call is TRBV6-5, the J call TRBJ2-3; D ambiguous. The CDR3 loop spans 12 amino acids. CDR1 is MNHEY and CDR2 is SVGAGI in the germline V gene. V lost 6 bases, J lost 2 bases, and 6 bases lay in between. DNA of the CDR3: TGTGCCAGCAGCTCCCCCACAGATACGCAGTATTTT. This sequence encodes CASSSPTDTQYF.

In the case of this clone: The same CDR3 is also encoded by other DNA sequences in this sample. The chain recombines TRBV15 with TRBJ2-3; no definite D call. The CDR3 runs 12 residues. V lost 2 bases to trimming and J lost 2 bases, with 2 bases between them. Germline V gene lookup returns CDR1 LNHNV and CDR2 YYDKDF (reference sequence). The CDR3 here is CATSRSTDTQYF. The CDR3 DNA is TGTGCCACCAGCAGATCCACAGATACGCAGTATTTT.

This clone occurred a few times. The chain recombines TRBV5-3 with TRBJ1-3; D is ambiguous. Being an ORF, TRBV5-3 has a function that is uncertain. Trimming cost V 6 bases and J 4 bases, with 14 bases left between them. The CDR3 sequence is 14 residues long. For the CDR3, the DNA is TGTGCCAGAACCACCTTGGAGGCAGGAAACACCATATATTTT. Translating it yields CARTTLEAGNTIYF.

V is TRBV5-1 and J is TRBJ2-5; TRBD2 matches 9 bases. The ends lost 3 bases at V and 5 bases at J; junction bases unmatched: 5. Germline-derived CDR1 and CDR2 are SGHRS and YFSETQ. The CDR3 length is 14 residues. This CDR3 is CASSSGAGGETQYF. For the CDR3, the DNA is TGCGCCAGCAGCTCGGGGGCGGGAGGGGAGACCCAGTACTTC.

The CDR3 loop reads CASSRGGNEKLFF. In DNA, the CDR3 is TGTGCCAGCAGCCGCGGGGGGAATGAAAAACTGTTTTTT. V and J are TRBV28 and TRBJ1-4, with D perhaps TRBD1 (5 bases). The CDR3 sequence is 13 residues long. V lost 6 bases, J lost 5 bases, and 10 bases lay in between. CDR1 and CDR2 (germline): MDHEN, SYDVKM. The full variable domain, its missing parts supplied by reference TRBV28 and TRBJ1-4, is DVKVTQSSRYLVKRTGEKVFLECVQDMDHENMFWYRQDPGLGLRLIYFSYDVKMKEKGDIPEGYSVSREKKERFSLILESASTNQTSMYLCASSRGGNEKLFFGSGTQLSVL.

V and J are TRBV11-2 and TRBJ2-1, with TRBD2 identical over 11 bases. This CDR3 has 18 residues. CDR1 SGHAT and CDR2 FQNNGV come from the germline V gene. V lost 2 bases to trimming and J lost 2 bases; unmatched junction nucleotides: 8. The CDR3 sequence: CASSLLAGGPPPYNEQFF. In DNA, the CDR3 is TGTGCCAGCAGCTTACTAGCGGGGGGCCCTCCACCCTACAATGAGCAGTTCTTC. Drawing the rest from reference TRBV11-2 and TRBJ2-1, the complete variable domain is EAGVAQSPRYKIIEKRQSVAFWCNPISGHATLYWYQQILGQGPKLLIQFQNNGVVDDSQLPKDRFSAERLKGVDSTLKIQPAKLEDSAVYLCASSLLAGGPPPYNEQFFGPGTRLTVL.

V is TRBV7-9 and J is TRBJ2-2, with D perhaps matching TRBD1 (6 bases). The V gene lost 2 bases and the J gene lost 3 bases, with 7 bases spanning the gap. Germline lookup yields CDR1 SEHNR and CDR2 FQNEAQ (reference sequence). The CDR3 consists of 14 residues. The CDR3 sequence is CASSLNRDTGELFF. CDR3 coding DNA: TGTGCCAGCAGCTTAAACAGGGACACCGGGGAGCTGTTTTTT.

The chain has TRBV9 and TRBJ2-2; 7 nucleotides match TRBD2. The CDR3 runs 13 residues. V lost 4 bases and J lost 7; bases outside the gene matches: 4. The germline V gene encodes CDR1 SGDLS and CDR2 YYNGEE. CDR3 protein: CASSPRTSGELFF. CDR3 DNA: TGTGCCAGCAGCCCCCGGACTAGCGGGGAGCTGTTTTTT.

The chain joins TRBV7-2 to TRBJ2-7, with TRBD1 matching 9 bases. V dropped 5 bases and J dropped 4; count of bases not matched to a gene: 6. This CDR3 region has 14 residues. Germline CDR1 reads SGHTA; CDR2 reads FQGNSA. The CDR3 sequence is CASSTTGGRYEQYF. CDR3 sequence (DNA): TGTGCCAGCAGCACTACAGGGGGCCGATACGAGCAGTACTTC.

The chain joins TRBV18 to TRBJ1-6, with 9 bases aligning to TRBD1. CDR1 is KGHSH and CDR2 is LQKENI in the germline V gene. Trimming removed 5 bases from V and 14 bases from J; junction bases left unmatched: 7. The CDR3 is 13 amino acids. CDR3 in amino acids: CASSIGQGNTLHF. DNA for the CDR3: TGTGCCAGCTCAATCGGACAGGGGAACACCCTCCACTTT.

Here the CDR3 reads CASSLQRQEQYF. CDR3 nucleotide sequence: TGTGCCAGCAGTTTACAGCGACAGGAGCAGTACTTC. This chain joins TRBV28 and TRBJ2-7; possibly TRBD1 for D (5 bases). The ends were cut back, 2 bases at V and 7 bases at J, with 9 bases in the middle. In germline, CDR1 is MDHEN, CDR2 SYDVKM. The CDR3 spans 12 residues. Full variable domain (rest looked up from reference TRBV28 and TRBJ2-7): DVKVTQSSRYLVKRTGEKVFLECVQDMDHENMFWYRQDPGLGLRLIYFSYDVKMKEKGDIPEGYSVSREKKERFSLILESASTNQTSMYLCASSLQRQEQYFGPGTRLTVT.

This clone occurred once. J is TRBJ2-7 and V is TRBV19; 8 bases fit TRBD2. The CDR3 spans 15 residues. CDR1 is LNHDA and CDR2 is SQIVND in the germline V gene (reference sequence). The V and J ends lost 3 bases and 0 bases, in that order; junction bases with no gene match: 4. This CDR3 reads CASSISGTSSYEQYF. In DNA form, the CDR3 reads TGTGCCAGTAGTATCTCCGGGACTAGCTCCTACGAGCAGTACTTC.

This clone showed up many times. The V gene is TRBV29-1, the J gene TRBJ2-7; tentative D call: TRBD1 (6 bases). With 5 bases removed from V and 6 bases from J, the gap between germline ends came to 17 bases. CDR1 and CDR2 (germline): SQVTM, ANQGSEA. The CDR3 length is 13 residues. In DNA, the CDR3 is TGCAGCGTTCGGACAGAACTTAGGGGCGAGCAGTACTTC. Residues: CSVRTELRGEQYF.

This clone was seen only a few times. The same CDR3 also results from other DNA sequences found in this sample. This chain connects TRBV2 to TRBJ1-3; 7 nucleotides match TRBD1. The CDR3 is made up of 14 amino acids. V was clipped by 7 bases and J by 0 bases; unmatched bases: 3. Germline values: CDR1 SNHLY, CDR2 FYNNEI. The CDR3 coding sequence is TGTGCCAGCACAGGGGGGACCTCTGGAAACACCATATATTTT. The encoded protein is CASTGGTSGNTIYF.

The chain has TRBV7-3 and TRBJ2-5; 10 positions agree with TRBD2. The CDR3 length is 16 residues. Losses at the gene ends were 5 bases for V and 5 bases for J; bases not matched to a gene: 11. Germline V gene lookup returns CDR1 SGHTA and CDR2 FQGTGA. CDR3 loop: CASSPQISGGWETQYF. DNA for the CDR3: TGTGCCAGCAGCCCCCAAATTAGCGGGGGGTGGGAGACCCAGTACTTC.

This sequence joins TRBV5-6 and TRBJ2-1; 10 bases agree with TRBD2. J gave up 7 bases and V 4 bases, and 17 bases lay outside the gene matches. The CDR3 extends over 18 amino acids. Per germline, CDR1 SGHDT and CDR2 YYEEEE. For the CDR3, the DNA is TGTGCCAGCAGCGAACCAATCGGAGCGGGGGGGCCTAGGAATGAGCAGTTCTTC. It codes for CASSEPIGAGGPRNEQFF.

This chain joins TRBV5-6 and TRBJ1-5; no clear D gene. The CDR3 totals 15 residues. The V gene's germline CDR1 is SGHDT and CDR2 YYEEEE. Trimming pared 1 base from V and 2 bases from J, leaving 10 bases between. The CDR3 bases are TGTGCCAGCAGCTTGTGGAGGATAGGCAATCAGCCCCAGCATTTT. Its translation is CASSLWRIGNQPQHF.

This chain connects TRBV19 to TRBJ2-1; 12 positions match TRBD2. The CDR3 sequence is 14 residues long. V lost 3 bases, J lost 12 bases, and 6 bases stayed unmatched. Per germline, CDR1 LNHDA and CDR2 SQIVND (reference sequence). CDR3 DNA: TGTGCCAGTAGTATTGCTAGCGGGGGGGCCGGGCAGTTCTTC. It is translated as CASSIASGGAGQFF.

This CDR3 is CASSQESRAAEAFF. The CDR3 nucleotides read TGTGCCAGCAGCCAAGAGTCCAGGGCCGCTGAAGCTTTCTTT. The rearrangement links TRBV4-2 to TRBJ1-1; tentatively, D is TRBD1 (5 bases). The germline gives CDR1 LGHNA, CDR2 YNFKEQ. Deletions cut 0 bases from V and 6 bases from J, with 11 bases between. The CDR3 contains 14 residues.

The rearrangement joins TRBV15 to TRBJ2-1; no definite D call. Trimming left V 3 bases short and J 0 bases short, with 9 bases between. This CDR3 comprises 15 residues. Germline V lookup: CDR1 LNHNV, CDR2 YYDKDF (reference sequence). CDR3 amino acids: CATSSQRSSYNEQFF. CDR3 coding DNA: TGTGCCACCAGCAGCCAGAGGAGCTCCTACAATGAGCAGTTCTTC.

V is TRBV7-2 and J is TRBJ1-2, with TRBD1 matching 8 bases. CDR1 and CDR2 from the germline V gene are SGHTA and FQGNSA. This CDR3 has 16 amino acids. The junction had 12 bases not matched to a gene; V was cut back by 2 bases and J by 7 bases. CDR3 region: CASSLLRTGQGSGYTF. The CDR3 coding sequence is TGTGCCAGCAGCTTACTACGGACCGGACAGGGTTCTGGCTACACCTTC.

This clone has more than one count but fewer than ten. CDR3 nucleotides: TGCGCCAGCAGCCCCCAACAAGTGCTAGCGGGAGTGGAGCAGTACTTC. This sequence encodes CASSPQQVLAGVEQYF. This chain uses TRBV4-3 with TRBJ2-7; 10 bases match TRBD2. The CDR3 covers 16 residues. With V trimmed by 4 bases and J by 7 bases, 13 bases remained unmatched. Looked up from germline, CDR1 is LGHNA and CDR2 is YSLEER.